The sequence of this T cell receptor beta chain was determined in a study of cytomegalovirus exposure and HLA in healthy donors. Germline values: CDR1 MNHEY, CDR2 SMNVEV (reference sequence). The CDR3 length is 15 residues. V shed 6 bases and J 2 bases; nucleotides not matched to a gene: 4. 60 Vbeta and 13 Jbeta primers were used in PCR. Produced via immunoSEQ multiplex PCR; TCRdb's table is partial and in-frame only. The data contain 150,000 or so clones, about 80% of them singletons. V usage is TRBV27 and J usage is TRBJ2-2, with 9 bases lining up with TRBD2. Sequencing used PBMCs. This sequence originates from a man in his forties in good health and CMV-seropositive. The CDR3 DNA is TGTGCCAGCAGGAAGACTAGCGGTAACACCGGGGAGCTGTTTTTT. This translates into CASRKTSGNTGELFF.